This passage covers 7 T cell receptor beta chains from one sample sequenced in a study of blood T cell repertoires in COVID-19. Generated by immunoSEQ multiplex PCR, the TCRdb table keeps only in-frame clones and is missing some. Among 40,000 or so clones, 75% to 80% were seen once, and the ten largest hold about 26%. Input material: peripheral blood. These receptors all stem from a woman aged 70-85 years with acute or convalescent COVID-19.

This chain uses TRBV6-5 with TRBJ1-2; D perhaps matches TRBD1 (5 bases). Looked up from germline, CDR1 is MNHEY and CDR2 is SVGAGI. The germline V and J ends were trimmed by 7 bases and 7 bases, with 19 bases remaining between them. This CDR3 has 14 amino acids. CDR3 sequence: CASITTSTGGGYTF. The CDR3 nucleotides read TGTGCCAGCATCACGACTTCAACGGGGGGTGGCTACACCTTC.

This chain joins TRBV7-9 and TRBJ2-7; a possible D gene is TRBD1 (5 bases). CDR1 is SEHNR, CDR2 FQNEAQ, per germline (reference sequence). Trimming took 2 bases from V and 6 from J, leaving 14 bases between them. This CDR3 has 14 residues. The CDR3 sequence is CASSLQTASAEQYF. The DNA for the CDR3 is TGTGCCAGCAGCTTACAGACAGCTAGTGCCGAGCAGTACTTC. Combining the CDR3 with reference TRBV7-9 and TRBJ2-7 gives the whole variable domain DTGVSQNPRHKITKRGQNVTFRCDPISEHNRLYWYRQTLGQGPEFLTYFQNEAQLEKSRLLSDRFSAERPKGSFSTLEIQRTEQGDSAMYLCASSLQTASAEQYFGPGTRLTVT.

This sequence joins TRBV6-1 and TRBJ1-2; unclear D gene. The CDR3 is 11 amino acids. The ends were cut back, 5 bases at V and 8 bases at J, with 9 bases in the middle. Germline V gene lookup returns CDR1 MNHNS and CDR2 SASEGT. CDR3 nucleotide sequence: TGTGCCAGCAGTCAACAGATCGGCTACACCTTC. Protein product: CASSQQIGYTF.

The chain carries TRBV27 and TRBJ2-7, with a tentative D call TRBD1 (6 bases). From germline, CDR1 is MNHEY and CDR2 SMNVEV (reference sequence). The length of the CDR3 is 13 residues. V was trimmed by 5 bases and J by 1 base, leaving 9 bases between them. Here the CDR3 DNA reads TGTGCCAGCAGTCTGGACAGTTCCTACGAGCAGTACTTC. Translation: CASSLDSSYEQYF.

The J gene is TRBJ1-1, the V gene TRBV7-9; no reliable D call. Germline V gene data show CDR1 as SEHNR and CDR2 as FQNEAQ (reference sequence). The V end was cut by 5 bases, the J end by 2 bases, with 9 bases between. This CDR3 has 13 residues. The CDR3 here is CASSNGENTEAFF. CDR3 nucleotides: TGTGCCAGCAGCAACGGAGAAAACACTGAAGCTTTCTTT.

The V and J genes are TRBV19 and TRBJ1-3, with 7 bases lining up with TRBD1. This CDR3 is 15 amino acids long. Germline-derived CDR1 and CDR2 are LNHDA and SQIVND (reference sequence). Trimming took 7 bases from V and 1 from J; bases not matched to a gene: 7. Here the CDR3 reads CASTWTGPSGNTIYF. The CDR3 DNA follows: TGTGCCAGTACCTGGACAGGACCATCTGGAAACACCATATATTTT.

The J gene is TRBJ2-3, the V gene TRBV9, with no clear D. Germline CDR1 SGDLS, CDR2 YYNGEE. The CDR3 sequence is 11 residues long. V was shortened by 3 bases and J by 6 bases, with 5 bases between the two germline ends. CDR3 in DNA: TGTGCCAGCAGCGCAGGTGATACGCAGTATTTT. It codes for CASSAGDTQYF.